A selection of T cell receptor beta chains follows, all from one sample in a study of T-cell reconstitution after alpha-beta-depleted transplantation in children. TCRdb passed the PCR reads through MiXCR, listing each CDR3 protein once. The table includes over 200,000 distinct CDR3 sequences, approximately 9% detected once. This material consisted of PBMCs from the stem cell graft donor, taken from the stem cell graft. The receptors were sampled from a human donor who donated a stem cell graft to a child with acute lymphoblastic leukemia. Both conserved end residues are part of each CDR3. The D gene is left open where the match is weak. A row's size may be missing; if present it is once, few, many or a size class.

size: many
D: TRBD1
J: TRBJ2-1
V: TRBV5-1
DNA: TGCGCCAGCAGTCGGACAGGGGGCGATATGAATGAGCAGTTCTTC
CDR3: CASSRTGGDMNEQFF

size: many
D: TRBD1
J: TRBJ2-5
V: TRBV12-3/TRBV12-4
DNA: TGTGCCAGCAGCAACAGGGGTCAAGAGACCCAGTACTTC
CDR3: CASSNRGQETQYF

size: many
D: NA
J: TRBJ1-1
V: TRBV7-9
DNA: TGTGCCAGCAGCTTAGGAGGGTCGTTCTTT
CDR3: CASSLGGSFF

size: NA
D: TRBD1
J: TRBJ2-1
V: TRBV7-9
DNA: TGTGCCAGCAGCTTCCTCGGGACAGACTACAATGAGCAGTTCTTC
CDR3: CASSFLGTDYNEQFF

size: NA
D: TRBD2
J: TRBJ2-5
V: TRBV6-1
DNA: TGTGCCAGCGGCCTAGCGGGGGGTGTGGAGACCCAGTACTTC
CDR3: CASGLAGGVETQYF

size: NA
D: NA
J: TRBJ1-1
V: TRBV7-9
DNA: TGTGCCAGCAGCTTAGGCAGGGGAGGAACTGAAGCTTTCTTT
CDR3: CASSLGRGGTEAFF

size: NA
D: NA
J: TRBJ2-7
V: TRBV10-3
DNA: TGTGCCATCAGTGAGTCGAATCGGGCGGGGACCTACGAGCAGTACTTC
CDR3: CAISESNRAGTYEQYF

size: few
D: NA
J: TRBJ2-7
V: TRBV20-1
DNA: TGCAGTGCTAGGGGGGCTACCCTCCCTTACGAGCAGTACTTC
CDR3: CSARGATLPYEQYF

size: many
D: NA
J: TRBJ1-1
V: TRBV20-1
DNA: TGCAGTGCAAACCCACAGGGAGAGAACACTGAAGCTTTCTTT
CDR3: CSANPQGENTEAFF

size: many
D: TRBD1
J: TRBJ2-7
V: TRBV11-3
DNA: TGTGCCAGCAGCTTAGTTGGGACAGGACTTAGCCGGAACATCTACGAGCAGTACTTC
CDR3: CASSLVGTGLSRNIYEQYF

size: many
D: NA
J: TRBJ2-7
V: TRBV29-1
DNA: TGCAGCGTTGTTTTGGCAGGGTTTATCTACGAGCAGTACTTC
CDR3: CSVVLAGFIYEQYF

size: many
D: NA
J: TRBJ2-2
V: TRBV20-1
DNA: TGCAGTGCTAGACGTTTAGGGACCAGTTCGTTCGGGGAGCTGTTTTTT
CDR3: CSARRLGTSSFGELFF

size: few
D: TRBD1
J: TRBJ1-6
V: TRBV25-1
DNA: TGTGCCAGCAGGCTGCAGGGGGCATCCTATAATTCACCCCTCCACTTT
CDR3: CASRLQGASYNSPLHF

size: few
D: NA
J: TRBJ2-5
V: TRBV7-9
DNA: TGTGCCAGCAGCTTAGCTCTCTGGGAGACCCAGTACTTC
CDR3: CASSLALWETQYF

size: NA
D: NA
J: TRBJ2-3
V: TRBV14
DNA: TGTGCCAGCAGCCAAGGGCTAGGTTGGACAGATACGCAGTATTTT
CDR3: CASSQGLGWTDTQYF

size: few
D: TRBD2
J: TRBJ2-1
V: TRBV2
DNA: TGTGCCAGCAGCGAAAATAGCGGGTGGGGAGTAAAGAATGAGCAGTTCTTC
CDR3: CASSENSGWGVKNEQFF

size: few
D: NA
J: TRBJ1-2
V: TRBV15
DNA: TGTGCCACCAGCAGCCCGCGGGGAAAACTGGATAGCTATGGCTACACCTTC
CDR3: CATSSPRGKLDSYGYTF